The rows below give T cell receptor beta chains drawn from one sample of a study of Graves' ophthalmopathy and Graves' hyperthyroidism. TCRdb re-analysed the multiplex PCR reads in MiXCR, keeping a single row per CDR3 protein. The sample carries 620,000 or so distinct CDR3 sequences, approximately 22% recorded once. Specimen: peripheral blood. Every receptor here comes from a woman under 30 with stable Graves' hyperthyroidism. Some clones in this sample may be carry-over from other donors' samples. Each CDR3 is given with its conserved first and last residue.

v_gene,CDR3aa
TRBV9,CASSTYATGGTEAFF
TRBV12-3/TRBV12-4,CASSLGSGTGKAYEQYF
TRBV5-1,CASSLGSGVYYGYTF
TRBV6-2/TRBV6-3,CASSYSTGVAGELFF
TRBV6-1,CASSERPYRGRHF
TRBV12-3/TRBV12-4,CAGSSSTALNTEAFF
TRBV15,CATSSLSYEQYF
TRBV6-5,CASRLDRGRNEQYF
TRBV29-1,CSGRTYMETQYF
TRBV2,CASSPGTGPNTGELFF
TRBV6-1,CASSEALGRESGYTF
TRBV2,CASSEARGNYQPQHF
TRBV25-1,CASSRKAGTYTGELFF
TRBV4-2,CASSQTGTGIYEQYF
TRBV25-1,CASSENWDRRDTGELFF
TRBV6-1,CASSKETGATYEQYF
TRBV6-1,CASRINRGLNTEAFF
TRBV6-5,CASSSGPMNYGYTF
TRBV2,CASTQLVGGTDTQYF
TRBV12-3/TRBV12-4,CASSRIVNYGYTF
TRBV6-1,CASSKSWGSNQPQHF
TRBV20-1,CSARDLRGAGGTYEQYF
TRBV12-3/TRBV12-4,CASSRGDFQETQYF
TRBV6-5,CASSYRTADESFEAFF
TRBV6-1,CASSGSAYGYTF